This paragraph reports one T cell receptor (beta chain). The antigen remains undetermined. These data are taken from a study of T cell responses to AZD1222 COVID-19 vaccine. The wider study: Pooled samples include second doses given at about 4 or 12 weeks. Study-wide results and caveats: Only a handful of AZD1222 recipients were seropositive at baseline.

Libraries were prepared by immunoSEQ multiplex PCR; TCRdb keeps only in-frame clonotypes and omits some of them. In the table there are about 120,000 clones, under 85% of which are singletons. CDR3 length equals 18 residues. Germline V gene data show CDR1 as SGHRS and CDR2 as YFSETQ. J was trimmed by 0 bases and V by 4 bases; bases with no gene match: 6. This sequence originates from an adult in good health. The V and J genes are TRBV5-1 and TRBJ2-6; 11 nucleotides line up with TRBD1. The sample was peripheral blood, taken on day 0 of AZD1222 vaccination. In nucleotides, the CDR3 is TGCGCCAGCAGCCCGTGGACAGGGGGCATCTCTGGGGCCAACGTCCTGACTTTC. Protein sequence: CASSPWTGGISGANVLTF. Variable domain in full (rest from reference TRBV5-1 and TRBJ2-6): KAGVTQTPRYLIKTRGQQVTLSCSPISGHRSVSWYQQTPGQGLQFLFEYFSETQRNKGNFPGRFSGRQFSNSRSEMNVSTLELGDSALYLCASSPWTGGISGANVLTFGAGSRLTVL.